This TCR beta chain was sequenced during a study of T cell responses to AZD1222 COVID-19 vaccine. Study-level results: Clonal diversity may have been underestimated, and the donors were mostly white British, with more females than males. Regions left unmutated in variants are reportedly the target of nearly half of spike-specific TCRs. CD4 TCRs associated with vaccination spanned spike, dominating at 160-218 and 743-854. At study baseline, merely six AZD1222 recipients were seropositive.

For this clone: No antigen is known for it.

Deletions cut 4 bases from V and 4 bases from J, with 7 bases between. The V gene's germline CDR1 is SEHNR and CDR2 FQNEAQ (reference sequence). The CDR3 covers 12 residues. Profiled with immunoSEQ multiplex PCR; TCRdb holds only in-frame clones, not every one. The top ten hold about 8% of the sample, which has some 150,000 clones, 80% to 90% seen once. The V and J genes are TRBV7-9 and TRBJ1-1; D gene unclear. This sequence originates from an adult in good health. Sequencing used peripheral blood, obtained on day 0 of AZD1222 vaccination. CDR3 nucleotides: TGTGCCAGCAGCTCCTCGGGCACTGAAGCTTTCTTT. Translating it yields CASSSSGTEAFF.